The 26 T cell receptor beta chains in this list originate from one sample, sequenced in a study of neurological immune-mediated disorders. TCRdb itself ran the 5' RACE reads through MiXCR, one entry per CDR3 protein. The table lists over 45,000 distinct CDR3 sequences, over 20% of them singletons. The material sequenced was PBMCs. The receptors shown here come from an older woman in good health.

This sequence joins TRBV20-1 and TRBJ1-1; 12 bases align to TRBD1. V was clipped by 1 base and J by 3 bases; unmatched bases: 3. The CDR3 runs to 15 residues. CDR1 and CDR2 from the germline V gene are DFQATT and SNEGSKA (reference sequence). The CDR3 loop is CSARVWDRGHTEAFF. Here the CDR3 DNA reads TGCAGTGCTAGAGTTTGGGACAGGGGGCACACTGAAGCTTTCTTT.

This chain links TRBV5-1 with TRBJ1-1; 8 bases match TRBD1. This CDR3 is 15 amino acids long. V lost 4 bases to trimming and J lost 3 bases; unmatched junction nucleotides: 8. CDR1 is SGHRS and CDR2 is YFSETQ in the germline V gene. CDR3 protein: CASSTGTGLHTEAFF. The CDR3 DNA follows: TGCGCCAGCAGCACCGGGACAGGTCTGCACACTGAAGCTTTCTTT.

This clonotype was detected many times. V gene TRBV6-1 combines with J gene TRBJ1-1, with D possibly being TRBD1 (6 bases). The CDR3 runs 12 residues. Trimming removed 4 bases at V and 6 bases at J, with 9 bases between. The germline CDR1 and CDR2 sequences are MNHNS and SASEGT. In DNA form, the CDR3 reads TGTGCCAGCAGTGTGGGGGGCGCTGAAGCTTTCTTT. Translated, it gives CASSVGGAEAFF.

This chain connects TRBV27 to TRBJ1-1, with 10 bases lining up with TRBD1. The CDR3 has 15 residues. Trimming took 6 bases from V and 5 from J; bases not matched to a gene: 9. Germline CDR1 and CDR2: MNHEY and SMNVEV (reference sequence). The CDR3 loop reads CASRPLTGGRTEAFF. CDR3 nucleotide sequence: TGTGCCAGCAGGCCCCTGACAGGGGGCAGGACTGAAGCTTTCTTT.

This clonotype showed up many times. The chain combines TRBV20-1 with TRBJ2-7; D may be TRBD2 (6 bases). Germline V CDR1 and CDR2: DFQATT, SNEGSKA (reference sequence). The CDR3 spans 13 residues. V lost 4 bases and J 7 bases, leaving 17 bases between the germline ends. The CDR3 sequence is CSATPGRPREQYF. The CDR3, as DNA: TGCAGTGCTACACCGGGGAGGCCGCGAGAGCAGTACTTC.

A few counts support this clonotype. The chain combines TRBV20-1 with TRBJ2-3, with 8 bases aligning to TRBD2. Unmatched junction bases numbered 3, after V lost 0 bases and J lost 1 base. The germline gives CDR1 DFQATT, CDR2 SNEGSKA (reference sequence). This CDR3 has 15 amino acids. The CDR3 DNA follows: TGCAGTGCTAGAGAGGCGGGAGGAGGCACAGATACGCAGTATTTT. It codes for CSAREAGGGTDTQYF.

This clonotype was recorded only once. The gene calls are TRBV3-1 and TRBJ2-7; D call uncertain. The V end lost 0 bases, the J end lost 7 bases, and 13 bases lay between the germline ends. The CDR3 totals 14 residues. Germline V lookup: CDR1 LGHDT, CDR2 YNNKEL (reference sequence). The CDR3 sequence: CASSQDAGGREQYF. In nucleotides, the CDR3 is TGTGCCAGCAGCCAAGATGCAGGCGGTCGGGAGCAGTACTTC.

In this sample, this clonotype turned up many times. The chain combines TRBV9 with TRBJ1-2; no clear D. CDR3 size: 14 residues. V was clipped by 4 bases and J by 1 base, with 11 bases between them. Germline assignment: CDR1 SGDLS and CDR2 YYNGEE. The CDR3 DNA reads as TGTGCCAGCAGCCCCGAGGGAGGTAACTATGGCTACACCTTC. Translating gives CASSPEGGNYGYTF.

The chain uses TRBV7-9 and TRBJ2-5; weak D call: TRBD2 (6 bases). This CDR3 spans 13 amino acids. Trimming pared 5 bases from V and 7 bases from J, leaving 14 bases between. CDR1 and CDR2 (germline): SEHNR, FQNEAQ (reference sequence). The chain's CDR3 is CASSTRGDGTQYF. CDR3 in DNA: TGTGCCAGCAGCACCCGCGGGGATGGGACCCAGTACTTC.

This clonotype was found a few times. The J gene is TRBJ1-2, the V gene TRBV5-1; D is undetermined. V was clipped by 0 bases and J by 8 bases, with 11 bases between them. The CDR3 runs to 13 residues. Germline V gives CDR1 SGHRS, CDR2 YFSETQ. The CDR3 region has the DNA TGCGCCAGCAGCTTGGGGGCAGGCCTGGGCTACACCTTC. This translates into CASSLGAGLGYTF.

At least ten counts were recorded for this clonotype. The chain couples TRBV5-1 to TRBJ1-2; 7 nucleotides line up with TRBD1. The CDR3 consists of 13 residues. V shed 4 bases and J 2 bases; nucleotides not matched to a gene: 2. Germline V lookup: CDR1 SGHRS, CDR2 YFSETQ. DNA for the CDR3: TGCGCCAGCAGCGAGACAGGGAACTATGGCTACACCTTC. Protein: CASSETGNYGYTF.

This clonotype came up many times. This rearrangement joins TRBV7-2 to TRBJ1-5, with a possible D match to TRBD1 (5 bases). The V and J ends lost 3 bases and 4 bases respectively, with 13 bases between them. CDR3 length equals 15 residues. Germline V gives CDR1 SGHTA, CDR2 FQGNSA. CDR3 residues: CASSLDGRTNQPQHF. CDR3 coding DNA: TGTGCCAGCAGCTTGGATGGCAGGACAAATCAGCCCCAGCATTTT.

This clonotype was observed many times. The CDR3 here is CSVGQGGDSPLHF. The CDR3 region has the DNA TGCAGCGTTGGACAGGGAGGGGATTCACCCCTCCACTTT. The chain carries TRBV29-1 and TRBJ1-6; 7 bases fit TRBD1. Looked up from germline, CDR1 is SQVTM and CDR2 is ANQGSEA. This CDR3 spans 13 amino acids. After removal of 4 bases from V and 8 bases from J, the junction contained 5 bases not matched to a gene.

This clonotype was picked up many times. The chain uses TRBV7-2 and TRBJ2-7; tentatively, D is TRBD2 (6 bases). CDR3 length: 14 residues. Germline values: CDR1 SGHTA, CDR2 FQGNSA. The V end was cut by 4 bases, the J end by 2 bases, with 12 bases between. CDR3 in DNA: TGTGCCAGCAGCTCCTCCGGCGGGGCCTACGAGCAGTACTTC. This gives the protein CASSSSGGAYEQYF.

This clonotype was picked up many times. V gene TRBV15 combines with J gene TRBJ2-1; D is ambiguous. V lost 1 base to trimming and J lost 0 bases, with 7 bases between them. Germline CDR1 reads LNHNV; CDR2 reads YYDKDF (reference sequence). The CDR3 consists of 15 residues. CDR3 bases: TGTGCCACCAGCAGAGTAATAAGCTCCTACAATGAGCAGTTCTTC. It codes for CATSRVISSYNEQFF.

The chain employs TRBV6-5 and TRBJ2-2, with 7 bases lining up with TRBD2. This CDR3 has 15 residues. V shed 5 bases, J shed 1 base, and the junction held 4 bases outside the gene matches. Germline-derived CDR1 and CDR2 are MNHEY and SVGAGI. This CDR3 is CASSAGLENTGELFF. The CDR3 DNA sequence: TGTGCCAGCAGTGCAGGACTAGAGAACACCGGGGAGCTGTTTTTT.

This clonotype was seen many times. The chain combines TRBV7-9 with TRBJ2-4; tentatively, D is TRBD1 or TRBD2 (6 bases each). Trimming removed 4 bases from V and 1 base from J, with 17 bases in between. This CDR3 has 17 amino acids. CDR1 and CDR2 from the germline V gene are SEHNR and FQNEAQ (reference sequence). The CDR3 region has the DNA TGTGCCAGCAGCTCGTGGGGGGCCCTAGGGGCCAAAAACATTCAGTACTTC. Amino acid sequence: CASSSWGALGAKNIQYF.

In its sample, this clonotype was seen many times. The genes are TRBV15 and TRBJ2-5, with D tentatively TRBD2 (6 bases). With 5 bases removed from V and 0 bases from J, the gap between germline ends came to 7 bases. Germline V gives CDR1 LNHNV, CDR2 YYDKDF (reference sequence). This CDR3 is 13 amino acids long. The CDR3 region is CATSGDYQETQYF. CDR3 nucleotides: TGTGCCACCAGCGGGGACTACCAAGAGACCCAGTACTTC.

This clonotype was picked up many times. The chain recombines TRBV5-1 with TRBJ1-2, with D possibly being TRBD1 (5 bases). The CDR3 consists of 12 residues. CDR1 is SGHRS and CDR2 is YFSETQ in the germline V gene. The V and J ends lost 2 bases and 9 bases respectively, with 11 bases between them. The CDR3 region is CASSFSGDRYTF. The CDR3 DNA reads TGCGCCAGCAGCTTCTCGGGGGATCGCTACACCTTC.

The sample holds many counts of this clonotype. V and J are TRBV5-6 and TRBJ1-5; possible D gene TRBD1, 5 bases. Germline CDR1 is SGHDT and CDR2 is YYEEEE. Trimming removed 4 bases at V and 0 bases at J, with 14 bases between. The CDR3 consists of 16 residues. CDR3 sequence reads: CASSETGVNSNQPQHF. The CDR3 DNA reads TGTGCCAGCAGCGAAACAGGAGTGAATAGCAATCAGCCCCAGCATTTT.

Many counts were recorded for this clonotype. The chain has TRBV20-1 and TRBJ2-1, with 7 bases that match TRBD2. The V and J ends lost 5 bases and 6 bases, in that order; junction bases with no gene match: 13. The length of the CDR3 is 15 residues. CDR1 DFQATT and CDR2 SNEGSKA come from the germline V gene (reference sequence). CDR3 protein: CSAHSTSAQANEQFF. Written as DNA, the CDR3 is TGCAGTGCTCATTCTACTAGCGCTCAAGCCAATGAGCAGTTCTTC.

This clonotype has at least ten counts. The chain carries TRBV29-1 and TRBJ2-3; weak D call: TRBD1 (6 bases). The V gene lost 7 bases and the J gene lost 2 bases, with 16 bases spanning the gap. The CDR3 extends over 14 amino acids. Germline V gives CDR1 SQVTM, CDR2 ANQGSEA. The CDR3 DNA is TGCAGCGCCAGACAGGATAGTTACACAGATACGCAGTATTTT. It is translated as CSARQDSYTDTQYF.

This clonotype was seen at least ten times. V is TRBV5-1 and J is TRBJ2-2, with 11 bases lining up with TRBD1. The trim removed 0 bases at V and 6 bases at J, leaving 7 bases unmatched. From germline, CDR1 is SGHRS and CDR2 YFSETQ. The CDR3 covers 17 residues. The chain's CDR3 is CASSLGTWTGGSGELFF. In DNA form, the CDR3 reads TGCGCCAGCAGCTTGGGGACCTGGACAGGGGGCTCCGGGGAGCTGTTTTTT. Drawing the rest from reference TRBV5-1 and TRBJ2-2, the complete variable domain is KAGVTQTPRYLIKTRGQQVTLSCSPISGHRSVSWYQQTPGQGLQFLFEYFSETQRNKGNFPGRFSGRQFSNSRSEMNVSTLELGDSALYLCASSLGTWTGGSGELFFGEGSRLTVL.

This clonotype showed up many times. The chain couples TRBV20-1 to TRBJ1-1; D is unclear. The length of the CDR3 is 12 residues. The V end lost 2 bases, the J end lost 2 bases, and 6 bases lay between the germline ends. Germline V gives CDR1 DFQATT, CDR2 SNEGSKA (reference sequence). The CDR3 bases are TGCAGTGCTAGAATCCAAAACACTGAAGCTTTCTTT. This encodes CSARIQNTEAFF.

This rearrangement joins TRBV7-7 to TRBJ2-3; no clear D. The CDR3 spans 12 residues. V gave up 5 bases and J gave up 5 bases, with 8 bases separating them. The germline V gene has CDR1 SSHAT and CDR2 FNYEAQ (reference sequence). Written as DNA, the CDR3 is TGTGCCAGCAGCCGGATTGGAGATACGCAGTATTTT. This encodes CASSRIGDTQYF.

In this sample, this clonotype turned up many times. The chain combines TRBV5-1 with TRBJ2-3; 8 bases line up with TRBD2. J was trimmed by 0 bases and V by 3 bases; bases with no gene match: 6. The length of the CDR3 is 16 residues. Germline lookup yields CDR1 SGHRS and CDR2 YFSETQ. The CDR3 DNA sequence: TGCGCCAGCAGCTCGATTGCTAGCGGGAGCACAGATACGCAGTATTTT. Residues: CASSSIASGSTDTQYF.